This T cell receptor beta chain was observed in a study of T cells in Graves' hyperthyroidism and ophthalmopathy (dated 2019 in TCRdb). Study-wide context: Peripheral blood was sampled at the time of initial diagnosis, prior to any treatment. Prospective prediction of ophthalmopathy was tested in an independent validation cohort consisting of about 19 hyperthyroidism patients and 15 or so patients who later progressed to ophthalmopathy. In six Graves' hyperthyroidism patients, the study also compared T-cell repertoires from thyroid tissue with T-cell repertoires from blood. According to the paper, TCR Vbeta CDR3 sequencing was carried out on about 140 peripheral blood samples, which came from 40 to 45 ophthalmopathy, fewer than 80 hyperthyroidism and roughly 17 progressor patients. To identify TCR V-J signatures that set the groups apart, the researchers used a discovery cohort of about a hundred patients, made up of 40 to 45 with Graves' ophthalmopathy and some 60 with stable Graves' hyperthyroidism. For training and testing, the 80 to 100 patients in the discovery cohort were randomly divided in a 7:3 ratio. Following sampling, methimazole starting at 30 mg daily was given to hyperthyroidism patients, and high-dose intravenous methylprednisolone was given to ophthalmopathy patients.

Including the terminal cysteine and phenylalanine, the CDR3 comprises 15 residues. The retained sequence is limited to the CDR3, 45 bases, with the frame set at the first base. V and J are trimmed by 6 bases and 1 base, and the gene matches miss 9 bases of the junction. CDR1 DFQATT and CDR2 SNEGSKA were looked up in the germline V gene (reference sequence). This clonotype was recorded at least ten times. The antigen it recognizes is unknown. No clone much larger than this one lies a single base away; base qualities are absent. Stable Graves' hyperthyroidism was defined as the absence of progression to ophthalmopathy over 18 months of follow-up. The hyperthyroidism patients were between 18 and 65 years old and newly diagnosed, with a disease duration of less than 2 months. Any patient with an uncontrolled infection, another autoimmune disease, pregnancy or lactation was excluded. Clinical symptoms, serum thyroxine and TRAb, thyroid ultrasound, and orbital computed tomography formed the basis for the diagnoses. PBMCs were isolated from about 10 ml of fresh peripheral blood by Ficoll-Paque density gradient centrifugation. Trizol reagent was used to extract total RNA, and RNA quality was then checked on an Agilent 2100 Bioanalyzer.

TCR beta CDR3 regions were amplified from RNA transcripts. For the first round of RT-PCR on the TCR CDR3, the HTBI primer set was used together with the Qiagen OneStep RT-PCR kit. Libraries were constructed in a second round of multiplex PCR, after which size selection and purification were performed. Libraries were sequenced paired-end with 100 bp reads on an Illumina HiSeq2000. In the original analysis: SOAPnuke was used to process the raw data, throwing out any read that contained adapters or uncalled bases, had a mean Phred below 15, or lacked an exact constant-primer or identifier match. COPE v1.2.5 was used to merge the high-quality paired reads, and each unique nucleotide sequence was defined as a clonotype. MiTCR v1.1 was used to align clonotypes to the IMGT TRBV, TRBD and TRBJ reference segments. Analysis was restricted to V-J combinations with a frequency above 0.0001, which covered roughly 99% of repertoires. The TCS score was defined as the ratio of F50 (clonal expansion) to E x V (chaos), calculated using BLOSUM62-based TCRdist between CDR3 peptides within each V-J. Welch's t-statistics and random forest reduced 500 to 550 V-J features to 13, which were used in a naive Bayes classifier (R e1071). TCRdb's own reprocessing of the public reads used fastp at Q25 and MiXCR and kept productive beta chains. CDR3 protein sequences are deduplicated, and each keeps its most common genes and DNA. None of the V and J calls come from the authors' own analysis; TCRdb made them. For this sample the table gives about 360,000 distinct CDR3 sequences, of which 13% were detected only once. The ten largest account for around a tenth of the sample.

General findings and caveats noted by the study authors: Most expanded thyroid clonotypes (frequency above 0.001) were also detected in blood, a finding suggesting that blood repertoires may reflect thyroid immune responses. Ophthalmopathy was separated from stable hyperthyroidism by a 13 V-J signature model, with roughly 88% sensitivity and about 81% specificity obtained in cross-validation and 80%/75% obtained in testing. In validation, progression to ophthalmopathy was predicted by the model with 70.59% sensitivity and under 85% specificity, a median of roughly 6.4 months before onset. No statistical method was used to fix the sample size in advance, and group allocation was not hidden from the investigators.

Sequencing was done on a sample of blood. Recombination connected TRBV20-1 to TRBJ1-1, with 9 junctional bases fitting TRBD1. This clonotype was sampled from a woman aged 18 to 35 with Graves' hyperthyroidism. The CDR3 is CSAQRLGQGNTEAFF. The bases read TGCAGTGCCCAACGGCTGGGACAGGGGAACACTGAAGCTTTCTTT.